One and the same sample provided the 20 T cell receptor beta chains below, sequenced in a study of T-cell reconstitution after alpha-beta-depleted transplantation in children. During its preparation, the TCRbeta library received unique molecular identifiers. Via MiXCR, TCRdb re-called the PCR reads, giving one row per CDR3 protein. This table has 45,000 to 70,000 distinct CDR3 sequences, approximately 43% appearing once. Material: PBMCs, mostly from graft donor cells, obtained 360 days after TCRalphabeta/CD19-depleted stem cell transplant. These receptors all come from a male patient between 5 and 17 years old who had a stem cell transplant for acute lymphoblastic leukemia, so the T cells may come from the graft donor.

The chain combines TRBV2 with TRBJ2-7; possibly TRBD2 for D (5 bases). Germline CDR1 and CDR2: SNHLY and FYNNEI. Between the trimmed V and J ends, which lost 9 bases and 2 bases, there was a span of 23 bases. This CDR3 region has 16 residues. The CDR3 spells CASSFRGYSLTYEQYF. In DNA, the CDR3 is TGTGCCAGTTCTTTCAGAGGGTACAGTTTAACCTACGAGCAGTACTTC.

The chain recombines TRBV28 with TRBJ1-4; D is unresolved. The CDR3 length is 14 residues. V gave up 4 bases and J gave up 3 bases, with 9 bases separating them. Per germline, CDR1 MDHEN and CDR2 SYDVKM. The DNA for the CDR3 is TGTGCCAGCAGTTCCCGGGTCTCTAATGAAAAACTGTTTTTT. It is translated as CASSSRVSNEKLFF.

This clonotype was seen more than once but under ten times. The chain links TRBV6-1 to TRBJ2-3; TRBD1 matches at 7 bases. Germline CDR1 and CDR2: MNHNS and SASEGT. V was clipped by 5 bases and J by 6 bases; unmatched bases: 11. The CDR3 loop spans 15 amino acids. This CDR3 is CASSPTGAARDTQYF. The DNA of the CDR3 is TGTGCCAGCAGTCCCACAGGGGCCGCCCGGGATACGCAGTATTTT.

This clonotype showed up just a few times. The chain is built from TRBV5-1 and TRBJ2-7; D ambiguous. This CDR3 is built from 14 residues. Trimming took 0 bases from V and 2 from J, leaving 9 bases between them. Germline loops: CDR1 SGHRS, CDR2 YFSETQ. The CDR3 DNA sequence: TGCGCCAGCAGCTTGGACACCATCACCTACGAGCAGTACTTC. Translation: CASSLDTITYEQYF.

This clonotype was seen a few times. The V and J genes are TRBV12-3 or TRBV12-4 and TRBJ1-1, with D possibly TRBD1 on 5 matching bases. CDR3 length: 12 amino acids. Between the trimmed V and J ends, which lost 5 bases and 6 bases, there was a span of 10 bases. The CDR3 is CASSRGGPEAFF. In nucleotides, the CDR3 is TGTGCCAGCAGTCGCGGGGGTCCTGAAGCTTTCTTT.

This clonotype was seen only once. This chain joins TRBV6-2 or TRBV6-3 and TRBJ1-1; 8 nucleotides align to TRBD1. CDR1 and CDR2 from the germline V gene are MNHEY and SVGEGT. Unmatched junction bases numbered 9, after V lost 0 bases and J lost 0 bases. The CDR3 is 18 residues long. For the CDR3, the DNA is TGTGCCAGCAGTTACTCGGAGGGGGACAGGTGGTTGAACACTGAAGCTTTCTTT. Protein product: CASSYSEGDRWLNTEAFF.

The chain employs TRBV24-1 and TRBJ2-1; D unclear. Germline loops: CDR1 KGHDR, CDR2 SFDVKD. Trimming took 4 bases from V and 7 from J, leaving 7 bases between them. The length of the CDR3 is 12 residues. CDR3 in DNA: TGTGCCACCAGTGAACGGGTAAATGAGCAGTTCTTC. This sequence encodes CATSERVNEQFF.

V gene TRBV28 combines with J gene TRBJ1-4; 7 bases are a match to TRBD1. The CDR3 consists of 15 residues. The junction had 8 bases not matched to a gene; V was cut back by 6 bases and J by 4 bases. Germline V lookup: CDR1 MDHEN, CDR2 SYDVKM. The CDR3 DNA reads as TGTGCCAGCAGGGGTCCGGGACAGTTTAATGAAAAACTGTTTTTT. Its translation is CASRGPGQFNEKLFF.

The CDR3 sequence: CASSLAQRLAGPGSYNEQFF. DNA for the CDR3: TGTGCCAGCAGCTTAGCGCAACGGCTAGCGGGACCCGGCTCCTACAATGAGCAGTTCTTC. The V gene is TRBV11-1, the J gene TRBJ2-1; 9 bases align to TRBD2. CDR3 length: 20 amino acids. Germline values: CDR1 SGHAT, CDR2 FQDESV (reference sequence). The ends lost 0 bases at V and 0 bases at J; junction bases unmatched: 12.

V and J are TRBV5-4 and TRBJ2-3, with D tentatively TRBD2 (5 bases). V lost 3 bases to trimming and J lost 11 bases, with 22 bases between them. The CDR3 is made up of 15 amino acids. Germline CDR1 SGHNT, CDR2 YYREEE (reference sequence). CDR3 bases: TGTGCCAGCAGCTCCGACATTCGCCTTCAGGAGGAGCAGTATTTT. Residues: CASSSDIRLQEEQYF. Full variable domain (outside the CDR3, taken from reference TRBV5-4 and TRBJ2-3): ETGVTQSPTHLIKTRGQQVTLRCSSQSGHNTVSWYQQALGQGPQFIFQYYREEENGRGNFPPRFSGLQFPNYSSELNVNALELDDSALYLCASSSDIRLQEEQYFGPGTRLTVL.

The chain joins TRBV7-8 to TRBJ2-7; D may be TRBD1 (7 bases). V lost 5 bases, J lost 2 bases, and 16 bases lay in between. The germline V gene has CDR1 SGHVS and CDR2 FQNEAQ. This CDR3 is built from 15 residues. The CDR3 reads CASSPTRGETYEQYF. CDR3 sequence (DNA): TGTGCCAGCAGCCCTACCAGGGGGGAAACCTACGAGCAGTACTTC.

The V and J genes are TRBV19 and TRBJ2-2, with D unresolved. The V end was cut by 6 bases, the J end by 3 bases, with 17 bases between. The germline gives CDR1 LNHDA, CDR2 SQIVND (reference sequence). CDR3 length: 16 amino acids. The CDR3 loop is CASSRNGQLYTGELFF. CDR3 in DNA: TGTGCCAGTAGCCGCAATGGTCAGCTATACACCGGGGAGCTGTTTTTT.

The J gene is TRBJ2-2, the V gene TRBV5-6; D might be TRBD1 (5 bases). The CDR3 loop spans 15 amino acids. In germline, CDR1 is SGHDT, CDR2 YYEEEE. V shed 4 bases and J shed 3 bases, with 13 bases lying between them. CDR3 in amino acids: CASSLFTRDTGELFF. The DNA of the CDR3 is TGTGCCAGCAGCCTATTCACCAGGGACACCGGGGAGCTGTTTTTT.

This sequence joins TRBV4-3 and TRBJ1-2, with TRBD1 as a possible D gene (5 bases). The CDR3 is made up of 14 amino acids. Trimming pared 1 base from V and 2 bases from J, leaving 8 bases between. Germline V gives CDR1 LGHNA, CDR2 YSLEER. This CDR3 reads CASSQVGGNYGYTF. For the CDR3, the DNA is TGCGCCAGCAGCCAAGTCGGGGGGAACTATGGCTACACCTTC.

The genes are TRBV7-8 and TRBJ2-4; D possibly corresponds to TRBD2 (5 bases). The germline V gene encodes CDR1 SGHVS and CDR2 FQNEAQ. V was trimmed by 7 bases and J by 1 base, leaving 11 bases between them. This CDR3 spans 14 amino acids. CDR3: CASNEGLAKNIQYF. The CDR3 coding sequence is TGTGCCAGCAATGAGGGTCTGGCCAAAAACATTCAGTACTTC.

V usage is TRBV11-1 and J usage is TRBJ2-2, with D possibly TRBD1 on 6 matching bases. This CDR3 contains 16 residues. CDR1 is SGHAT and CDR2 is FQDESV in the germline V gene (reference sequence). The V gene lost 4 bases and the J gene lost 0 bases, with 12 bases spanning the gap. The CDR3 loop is CASSSRGPSNTGELFF. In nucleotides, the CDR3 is TGTGCCAGCAGCTCCAGGGGACCGTCGAACACCGGGGAGCTGTTTTTT.

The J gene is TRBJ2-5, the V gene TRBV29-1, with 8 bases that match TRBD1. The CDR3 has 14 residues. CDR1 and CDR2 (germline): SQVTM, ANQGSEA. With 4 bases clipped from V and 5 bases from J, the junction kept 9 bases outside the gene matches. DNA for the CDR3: TGCAGCGTTGGGTACAGGGGGGAAAGGGAGACCCAGTACTTC. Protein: CSVGYRGERETQYF.

The CDR3 region has the DNA TGTGCCAGCAGTTACTGGCGGAACTCCCCCCAGGGGCAGTTCTTC. Translated: CASSYWRNSPQGQFF. The chain combines TRBV6-5 with TRBJ2-1, with D possibly being TRBD1 (5 bases). V shed 1 base and J shed 12 bases, with 19 bases lying between them. Germline V lookup: CDR1 MNHEY, CDR2 SVGAGI. The CDR3 loop spans 15 amino acids.

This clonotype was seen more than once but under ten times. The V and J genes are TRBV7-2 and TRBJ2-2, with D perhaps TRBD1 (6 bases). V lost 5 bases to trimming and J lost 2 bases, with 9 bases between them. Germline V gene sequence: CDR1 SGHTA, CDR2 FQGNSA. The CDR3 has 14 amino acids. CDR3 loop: CASSVDRNTGELFF. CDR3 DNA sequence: TGTGCCAGCAGCGTGGACAGAAACACCGGGGAGCTGTTTTTT.

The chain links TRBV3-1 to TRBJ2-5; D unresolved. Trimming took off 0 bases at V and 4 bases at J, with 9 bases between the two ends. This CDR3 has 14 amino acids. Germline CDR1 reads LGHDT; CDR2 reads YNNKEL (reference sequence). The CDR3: CASSQDLPLETQYF. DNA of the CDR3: TGTGCCAGCAGCCAAGATCTACCGCTAGAGACCCAGTACTTC.